The text below deals with one TCR beta chain. This clonotype occurred a few times. This clone's antigen is unknown. No base quality values were provided; no much bigger clone lies one nucleotide off. The sample originates from a study of T-cell memory formation after mild COVID-19 (dated by TCRdb to about 2021). Turning to the overall study: TCR sequence clusters from the two donors were found to be largely donor specific. Two young, previously healthy adult volunteers made up the cohort, one male and one female. In two donors, T-cell clones that expanded and contracted after mild COVID-19 were followed by sequencing TCRalpha and TCRbeta repertoires longitudinally.

Study-level results and caveats: The second-wave clones that peaked on day 37 were not confirmed to be SARS-CoV-2 specific. Contracting CD4+ clones appeared mostly in the CM and EM memory subsets, whereas CD8+ clones were enriched in EMRA. The study covered only two mild cases, and larger cohorts including severe cases with pre-infection samples were considered necessary. Clones contracting from day 15 to 85 had balanced CD4/CD8 phenotypes, while a second wave expanding from day 15 to 37 was biased towards CD4+. The detection of some responding clones in pre-infection memory suggests that pre-existing cross-reactive memory T cells joined the SARS-CoV-2 response.

Ficoll-Paque density gradient centrifugation was used to isolate PBMCs. The CDR3 numbers 15 residues from cysteine through phenylalanine. This entry keeps only the CDR3 DNA: 45 bases, framed from base 1. V lost 2 bases and J lost 7 bases, and the count of bases not matched to a germline gene is 8. From the germline V gene (reference sequence), CDR1 is LNHDA and CDR2 is SQIVND. TCRdb lists the instrument as Illumina NovaSeq 6000. Using 5'RACE with constant-segment primers, TCRalpha and TCRbeta cDNA libraries were constructed, with sample barcodes and unique molecular identifiers added in the process. RNA was extracted from every sample with Trizol reagent. Libraries were amplified in two PCR steps, with a second sample barcode and Illumina TruSeq adapters added in the second step. The libraries were sequenced on an Illumina NovaSeq using 2 x 150 bp paired-end reads. In the source study's methods: Reads were demultiplexed and collapsed into UMI-guided consensus sequences with migec v1.2.7. Using mixcr v2.1.11, UMI consensuses were aligned to TRA and TRB V and J templates and then assembled into clonotypes. Expanded or contracted clonotypes were those called significant by both edgeR and NoisET, with noise models trained on biological replicates. edgeR calls used a false discovery rate-adjusted p below 0.01 and a log2 fold-change threshold of 1. As an exploratory analysis of dynamics, PCA with hierarchical clustering was applied to max-normalized trajectories of the 1000 most abundant clonotypes. The CD4 or CD8 phenotype of responding clones was assigned using the separately sequenced CD4+ and CD8+ repertoires. Starting from the raw public reads, TCRdb applied fastp trimming at Q25, assembled clones with MiXCR and retained in-frame beta chains. Each CDR3 protein gets just one entry, which takes the most common genes and DNA from the rows behind it. The V and J calls and clone size are TCRdb's, not the authors'. This sample gives 50,000 to 60,000 distinct CDR3 sequences in total; around a quarter of them show up just once. The ten largest clones capture roughly 47% of the sample.

The receptor was derived from a man aged 18 to 29 who had mild COVID-19 (a few samples of this study predate the infection). The sample titles of this study are shuffled in the database, so cell type and time point are left out; the donor was told from shared clones. The sample consisted of PBMCs or a T cell subset sorted from them (not recorded which). The chain links TRBV19 with TRBJ2-1; a stretch of 7 junction bases matches TRBD1. The sequenced DNA: TGTGCCAGTAGTATACTGAGACAGGGCAGAAATGAGCAGTTCTTC. Its product reads: CASSILRQGRNEQFF.